This T cell receptor (beta chain) appears in the sequencing data of a study of human T cells and chemical hapten exposure. Indicated time point: pre-sensitization, week 0. Noted treatment: therapeutic diphenylcyclopropenone sensitization with weekly scalp DPC. This clonotype was detected only a few times. There are 15 residues in the CDR3. Germline V gene sequence: CDR1 SGHRS, CDR2 YFSETQ. Germline trimming cut 0 bases from V and 4 bases from J; bases unmatched to any gene: 6. Unique molecular identifiers were attached to individual cDNA molecules within the library. TCRdb reanalysed the RACE reads using MiXCR and keeps one entry per CDR3 protein. The sample lists approximately 260,000 distinct CDR3 sequences, 7.5% to 10% occurring once.

The chain carries TRBV5-1 and TRBJ1-2; TRBD1 matches 7 bases. The TCR sequence derives from a woman between 40 and 55 years old with alopecia areata. Some clones in this sample may be carry-over from other donors' samples. The input for sequencing was whole blood, taken in connection with sensitization to the hapten diphenylcyclopropenone (DPC). For the CDR3, the DNA is TGCGCCAGCAGCTTGGATGCGACAGGGACCTATGGCTACACCTTC. Its protein product is CASSLDATGTYGYTF.